The rows below give T cell receptor beta chains drawn from one sample of a study of blood T cell repertoires in COVID-19. Here immunoSEQ multiplex PCR was the method, and the copy in TCRdb shows in-frame clones only, minus some. Of hundreds of thousands of clones in the sample, roughly 89% were seen once. Sequences were obtained from PBMCs or T cells enriched from blood (not recorded which). All receptors come from a woman aged 50 to 60 who had recovered from COVID-19. Both conserved end residues are part of each CDR3. A D gene is named only where the DNA matches it firmly. Clone size is stated in some rows and not others, as once, few, many or a class when expanded.

d_call	v_call	j_call	clone_size	cdr3_aa	cdr3_nt
TRBD1	TRBV27	TRBJ1-2	.	CASSLGIHRDRVGYTF	TGTGCCAGCAGTTTAGGGATCCATCGGGACAGGGTTGGCTACACCTTC
TRBD1	TRBV7-2	TRBJ1-1	.	CASSVTGDDTEAFF	TGTGCCAGCAGCGTGACAGGGGACGACACTGAAGCTTTCTTT
.	TRBV7-9	TRBJ1-3	.	CASSPAGFGNTIYF	TGTGCCAGCAGCCCTGCAGGGTTTGGAAACACCATATATTTT
.	TRBV28	TRBJ1-5	few	CASTTRVSSPQHF	TGTGCCAGCACCACTCGGGTTTCGTCGCCCCAGCATTTT
TRBD1	TRBV5-1	TRBJ1-1	.	CASSPGGTRTEAFF	TGCGCCAGCAGCCCAGGGGGCACCCGCACTGAAGCTTTCTTT
TRBD1	TRBV28	TRBJ1-2	few	CASSFPFGTGVGYTF	TGTGCCAGCAGTTTCCCCTTCGGGACAGGGGTCGGCTACACCTTC
.	TRBV28	TRBJ1-5	.	CASSSPGSQPQHF	TGTGCCAGCAGTTCTCCCGGGAGTCAGCCCCAGCATTTT
.	TRBV3-1/TRBV3-2	TRBJ1-2	.	CASSHRGVGANYGYTF	TGTGCCAGCAGCCACAGGGGCGTTGGAGCTAACTATGGCTACACCTTC
TRBD2	TRBV5-8	TRBJ2-7	.	CASSLEAGGSYEQYF	TGTGCCAGCAGCTTGGAAGCGGGGGGATCCTACGAGCAGTACTTC
TRBD2	TRBV19	TRBJ2-3	.	CASSSGLAGGLSTDTQYF	TGTGCCAGTAGTTCCGGACTAGCGGGGGGGCTTAGCACAGATACGCAGTATTTT
TRBD1	TRBV2	TRBJ2-7	once	CASRAGTGSYEQYF	TGTGCCAGCAGAGCCGGGACAGGGTCCTACGAGCAGTACTTC
TRBD1	TRBV6-4	TRBJ2-3	.	CASSQTGTGEYTQYF	TGTGCCAGCAGCCAAACCGGGACAGGCGAATATACGCAGTATTTT
TRBD2	TRBV27	TRBJ2-1	once	CASSLGGDGRFEQFF	TGTGCCAGCAGTTTGGGAGGGGACGGACGATTTGAGCAGTTCTTC
.	TRBV6-1	TRBJ1-2	.	CASSEYGSLGRYGYTF	TGTGCCAGCAGTGAATACGGGTCCCTAGGCCGCTATGGCTACACCTTC
.	TRBV6-1	TRBJ1-1	.	CASSENRIYTEAFF	TGTGCCAGCAGTGAAAACAGGATTTACACTGAAGCTTTCTTT
.	TRBV7-9	TRBJ1-4	.	CASSSAAGGTLATNEKLFF	TGTGCCAGCAGCTCTGCCGCGGGCGGGACCCTTGCAACTAATGAAAAACTGTTTTTT
.	TRBV28	TRBJ1-3	.	CASSPQGSGGNTIYF	TGTGCCAGCAGTCCCCAGGGGTCTGGGGGAAACACCATATATTTT
.	TRBV6-2/TRBV6-3	TRBJ1-1	.	CASSYGSIEAFF	TGTGCCAGCAGCTATGGTTCTATTGAAGCTTTCTTT
TRBD2	TRBV28	TRBJ2-7	.	CASSLRLAEILIDPEQYF	TGTGCCAGCAGTTTAAGACTAGCGGAGATCCTCATAGATCCCGAGCAGTACTTC
TRBD1	TRBV19	TRBJ1-5	.	CASSIAGGNQPQHF	TGTGCCAGTAGTATAGCAGGGGGGAATCAGCCCCAGCATTTT
TRBD1	TRBV6-5	TRBJ1-2	few	CASSTQGTGYTF	TGTGCCAGCAGTACACAGGGGACTGGCTACACCTTC
TRBD1	TRBV4-1	TRBJ2-3	.	CASSQVGTGETDTQYF	TGCGCCAGCAGCCAAGTCGGGACAGGGGAGACAGATACGCAGTATTTT
TRBD1	TRBV6-2/TRBV6-3	TRBJ1-2	.	CASSYPQGSGYTF	TGTGCCAGCAGTTACCCACAGGGGAGTGGCTACACCTTC
.	TRBV7-2	TRBJ1-2	.	CASTPAGGPANYGYTF	TGTGCCAGCACCCCCGCCGGAGGGCCGGCTAACTATGGCTACACCTTC
TRBD2	TRBV3-1/TRBV3-2	TRBJ2-1	.	CASVRTSGGASSYNEQFF	TGTGCCAGCGTTCGGACTAGCGGGGGGGCGAGCTCCTACAATGAGCAGTTCTTC
.	TRBV5-5	TRBJ1-1	few	CASSRIKTGMNTEAFF	TGTGCCAGCAGCCGTATTAAGACAGGAATGAACACTGAAGCTTTCTTT
TRBD1	TRBV27	TRBJ1-1	once	CASSLSGTANTEAFF	TGTGCCAGCAGTTTATCAGGGACAGCGAACACTGAAGCTTTCTTT
.	TRBV27	TRBJ2-3	.	CASSLSRPGNTDTQYF	TGTGCCAGCAGTTTATCGCGCCCGGGTAACACAGATACGCAGTATTTT
.	TRBV12-3/TRBV12-4	TRBJ1-1	.	CASKRGAGTEAFF	TGTGCCAGCAAACGGGGGGCTGGAACTGAAGCTTTCTTT
.	TRBV7-2	TRBJ1-2	.	CASSQQGVNYGYTF	TGTGCCAGCAGCCAACAGGGCGTTAACTATGGCTACACCTTC
TRBD2	TRBV7-9	TRBJ2-5	.	CASSTRTSGEETQYF	TGTGCCAGCAGCACCCGGACTAGCGGGGAAGAGACCCAGTACTTC
.	TRBV30	TRBJ1-2	.	CASLTEYFIYGYTF	TGTGCCTCATTGACAGAATATTTTATTTATGGCTACACCTTC
.	TRBV27	TRBJ1-6	.	CASSPGSTRNSPLHF	TGTGCCAGCAGTCCAGGGTCAACGAGGAATTCACCCCTCCACTTT
TRBD1	TRBV12-5	TRBJ1-1	.	CASGNRDRGLVAFF	TGTGCTAGTGGTAACCGGGACAGGGGGCTGGTAGCTTTCTTT
.	TRBV7-9	TRBJ1-2	once	CASSLAYGDGYTF	TGTGCCAGCAGCTTAGCGTACGGGGATGGCTACACCTTC
TRBD1	TRBV5-6	TRBJ1-6	.	CASSWGQGDSPLHF	TGTGCCAGCAGCTGGGGACAGGGTGATTCACCCCTCCACTTT
TRBD1	TRBV9	TRBJ2-1	.	CASSAAGGLNNEQFF	TGTGCCAGCAGCGCGGCAGGGGGCTTGAACAATGAGCAGTTCTTC
.	TRBV6-4	TRBJ1-1	few	CASSDPGLGTEAFF	TGTGCCAGCAGTGATCCGGGTTTGGGCACTGAAGCTTTCTTT
.	TRBV4-1	TRBJ1-2	.	CASRPVGGVYGYTF	TGCGCCAGCAGACCTGTGGGGGGGGTCTATGGCTACACCTTC
TRBD1	TRBV11-2	TRBJ2-1	.	CASSLVGYGTGGNEQFF	TGTGCCAGCAGCTTAGTTGGGTACGGGACAGGGGGTAATGAGCAGTTCTTC
TRBD2	TRBV28	TRBJ2-3	.	CASSSGGLTDTQYF	TGTGCCAGCAGTAGCGGGGGGCTCACAGATACGCAGTATTTT
.	TRBV27	TRBJ2-4	.	CASIGLGSPGSKNIQYF	TGTGCCTCCATTGGTTTAGGAAGTCCGGGTTCCAAAAACATTCAGTACTTC
TRBD2	TRBV5-4	TRBJ2-5	.	CASRPAGALYQETQYF	TGTGCCAGCCGCCCAGCGGGGGCCCTATACCAAGAGACCCAGTACTTC
.	TRBV14	TRBJ1-6	few	CASSQSGTTPLHF	TGTGCCAGCAGCCAATCCGGGACAACACCCCTCCACTTT
TRBD1	TRBV6-5	TRBJ2-5	.	CASSFADRQETQYF	TGTGCCAGCAGTTTCGCGGACAGGCAAGAGACCCAGTACTTC
TRBD1	TRBV5-8	TRBJ2-5	.	CASSSGTGRQETQYF	TGTGCCAGCAGCTCCGGGACAGGGCGACAAGAGACCCAGTACTTC
.	TRBV7-4	TRBJ2-3	.	CASGNPGTFTDTQYF	TGTGCCAGCGGAAATCCCGGGACTTTCACAGATACGCAGTATTTT
.	TRBV6-5	TRBJ1-5	.	CASNSGFGVNQPQHF	TGTGCCAGCAACTCGGGGTTTGGTGTTAACCAGCCCCAGCATTTT
.	TRBV19	TRBJ1-3	.	CASRWTASGNTIYF	TGTGCCAGTAGATGGACAGCCTCTGGAAACACCATATATTTT
TRBD1	TRBV27	TRBJ2-7	.	CASSSGQVTYEQYF	TGTGCCAGCAGTAGCGGACAGGTTACCTACGAGCAGTACTTC
TRBD2	TRBV5-1	TRBJ2-2	.	CASSPTAGGPGELFF	TGCGCCAGCAGCCCGACCGCGGGGGGGCCCGGGGAGCTGTTTTTT
TRBD1	TRBV18	TRBJ2-3	few	CASSQTRDRGTDTQYF	TGTGCCAGCTCACAGACTAGGGACAGGGGAACAGATACGCAGTATTTT
.	TRBV4-1	TRBJ1-1	.	CASSQDSIMRETEAFF	TGCGCCAGCAGCCAAGATAGTATAATGAGGGAAACTGAAGCTTTCTTT
.	TRBV18	TRBJ1-1	few	CASSPYRDSTEAFF	TGTGCCAGCTCACCGTACAGGGATTCCACTGAAGCTTTCTTT
.	TRBV27	TRBJ1-6	.	CASRKGGSYNSPLHF	TGTGCCAGCAGAAAAGGGGGTTCCTATAATTCACCCCTCCACTTT
TRBD1	TRBV5-1	TRBJ1-3	.	CASSPGQGVGNTIYF	TGCGCCAGCAGCCCCGGACAGGGGGTTGGAAACACCATATATTTT
TRBD1	TRBV5-1	TRBJ1-1	.	CASSLFSGQGIYTEAFF	TGCGCCAGCAGCTTGTTCTCGGGACAGGGAATATACACTGAAGCTTTCTTT
.	TRBV4-3	TRBJ2-7	.	CASSQDHDTAYEQYF	TGCGCCAGCAGCCAAGATCACGACACAGCCTACGAGCAGTACTTC
.	TRBV12-3/TRBV12-4	TRBJ1-1	few	CASSREASTEAFF	TGTGCCAGCAGCCGGGAGGCCTCGACTGAAGCTTTCTTT